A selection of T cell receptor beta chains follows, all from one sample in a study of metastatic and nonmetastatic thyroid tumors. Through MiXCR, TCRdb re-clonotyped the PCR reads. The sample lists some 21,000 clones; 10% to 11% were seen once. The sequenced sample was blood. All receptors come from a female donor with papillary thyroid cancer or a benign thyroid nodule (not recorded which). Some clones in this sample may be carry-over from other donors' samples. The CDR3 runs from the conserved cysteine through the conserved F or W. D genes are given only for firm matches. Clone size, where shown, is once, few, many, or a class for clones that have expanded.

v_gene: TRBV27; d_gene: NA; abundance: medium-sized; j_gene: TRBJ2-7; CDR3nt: TGTGCCAGCAGTTTTCAGGGCCACGAGCAGTACTTC; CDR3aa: CASSFQGHEQYF
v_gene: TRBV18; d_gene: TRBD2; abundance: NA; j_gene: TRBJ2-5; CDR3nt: TGTGCCAGCTCACCACCGGGACTGAATCCCGGGACTAGCGGGAGACGGGAGACCCAGTACTTC; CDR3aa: CASSPPGLNPGTSGRRETQYF
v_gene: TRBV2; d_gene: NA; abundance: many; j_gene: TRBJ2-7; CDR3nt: TGTGCCAGCAGCGTCCAATTGGAACAGGGGTACTTC; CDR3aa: CASSVQLEQGYF
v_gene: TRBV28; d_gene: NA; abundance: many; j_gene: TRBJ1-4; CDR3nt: TGTGCCAGCAGCAGCGGGGGCGAAGAAAAACTGTTTTTT; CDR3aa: CASSSGGEEKLFF
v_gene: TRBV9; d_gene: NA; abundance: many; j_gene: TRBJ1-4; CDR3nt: TGTGCCAGCAGCGCACTCGGGGGGGGCGCGAATGAAAAACTGTTTTTT; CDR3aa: CASSALGGGANEKLFF
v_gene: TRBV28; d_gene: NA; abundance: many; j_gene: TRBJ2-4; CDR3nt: TGTGCCAGCAGTCCCATATATGACATTCAGTACTTC; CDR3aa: CASSPIYDIQYF
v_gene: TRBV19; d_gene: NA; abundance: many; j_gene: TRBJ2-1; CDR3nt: TGTGCCAGTAGTATAGCGGGGGGCGGTGAGCAGTTCTTC; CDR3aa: CASSIAGGGEQFF
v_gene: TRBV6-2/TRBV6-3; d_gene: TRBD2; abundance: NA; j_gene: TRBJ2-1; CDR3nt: TGTACCAGCAACAACGACCAGCGGGAACACAATGAGCAGTTCTTC; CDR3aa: CTSNNDQREHNEQFF
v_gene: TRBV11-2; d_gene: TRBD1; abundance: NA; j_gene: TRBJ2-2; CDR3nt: TGTGCCAGCAGCGTCCATACAGGGGGTGCGAACACCGGGGAGCTTTTTTTT; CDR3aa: CASSVHTGGANTGELFF
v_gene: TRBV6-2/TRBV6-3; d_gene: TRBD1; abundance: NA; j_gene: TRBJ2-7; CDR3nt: TGTGCCAGCAGTTACGTTACAGGGGGGCAGTACTTC; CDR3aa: CASSYVTGGQYF
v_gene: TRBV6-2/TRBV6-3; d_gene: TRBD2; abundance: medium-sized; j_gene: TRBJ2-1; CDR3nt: TGTGCCAGCAGTTCCCGGCTAGCGGGAGTCTCCTACAATGAGCAGTTCTTC; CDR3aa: CASSSRLAGVSYNEQFF
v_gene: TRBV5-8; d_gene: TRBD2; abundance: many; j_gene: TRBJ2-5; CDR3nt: TGTGCCAGCAGTTCGGGACTAGCGGGCCTTTCCCAGTACTTC; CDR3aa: CASSSGLAGLSQYF
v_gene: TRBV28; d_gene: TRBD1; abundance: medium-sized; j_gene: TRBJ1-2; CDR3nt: TGTGCCAGCAGTTTAAGGACAGGGGCCGGCTACACCTTC; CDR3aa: CASSLRTGAGYTF
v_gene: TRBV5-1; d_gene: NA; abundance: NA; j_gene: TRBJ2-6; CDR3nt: TGCGCCAGCAGGGATTTTGGGTCTGGGGCCAACGTCCTGACTTTC; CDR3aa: CASRDFGSGANVLTF
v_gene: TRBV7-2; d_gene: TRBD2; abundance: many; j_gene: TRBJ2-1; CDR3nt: TGTGCCAGCACCCTTAGCGGGAGCTCCTACAATGAGCAGTTCTTC; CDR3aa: CASTLSGSSYNEQFF
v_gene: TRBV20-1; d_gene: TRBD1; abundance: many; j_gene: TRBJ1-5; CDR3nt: TGCAGTGCTGGGACAGGGAATAGCAATCAGCCCCAGCATTTT; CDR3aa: CSAGTGNSNQPQHF
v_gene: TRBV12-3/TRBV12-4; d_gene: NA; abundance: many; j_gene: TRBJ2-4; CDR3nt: TGTGCCAGCAGTTTAAAGGGGTACAAAAACATTCAGTACTTC; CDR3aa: CASSLKGYKNIQYF
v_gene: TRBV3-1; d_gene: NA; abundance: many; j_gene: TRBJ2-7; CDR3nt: TGTGCCAGCAGCCGAGGGTATGACTACGAGCAGTACTTC; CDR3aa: CASSRGYDYEQYF
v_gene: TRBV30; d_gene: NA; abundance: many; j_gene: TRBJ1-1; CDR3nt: TGTGCCTGGAATAGCGGGACGGCGAACACTGAAGCTTTCTTT; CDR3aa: CAWNSGTANTEAFF
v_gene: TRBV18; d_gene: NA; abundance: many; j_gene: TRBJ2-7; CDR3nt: TGTGCCAGCTCACCATGGGTGCAGGACGAGCAGTACTTC; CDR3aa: CASSPWVQDEQYF
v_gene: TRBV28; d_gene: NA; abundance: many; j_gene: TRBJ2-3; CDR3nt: TGTGCCAGCAGTAATTCCCTGGATACGCAGTATTTT; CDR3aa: CASSNSLDTQYF
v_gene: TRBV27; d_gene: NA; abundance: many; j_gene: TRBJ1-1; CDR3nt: TGTGCCAGCAGTTTAGGCAGAGAGGCTTTCTTT; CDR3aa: CASSLGREAFF
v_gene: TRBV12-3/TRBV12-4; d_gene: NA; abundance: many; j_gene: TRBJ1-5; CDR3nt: TGTGCCAGCAGCCTCGACCGAAATCAGCCCCAGCATTTT; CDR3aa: CASSLDRNQPQHF
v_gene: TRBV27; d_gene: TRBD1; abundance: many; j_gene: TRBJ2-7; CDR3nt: TGTGCCAGCAGGGGGGGGGGGACAGGGTCCTACGAGCAGTACTTC; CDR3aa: CASRGGGTGSYEQYF
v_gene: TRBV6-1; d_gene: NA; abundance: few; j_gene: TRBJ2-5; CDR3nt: TGTGCCAGCAGAAAAGAGACCCAGTACTTC; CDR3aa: CASRKETQYF
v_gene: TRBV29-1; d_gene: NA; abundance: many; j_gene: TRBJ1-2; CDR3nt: TGCAGCGTTGAATCCCAGGGCGAAGATGGCTACACCTTC; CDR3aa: CSVESQGEDGYTF
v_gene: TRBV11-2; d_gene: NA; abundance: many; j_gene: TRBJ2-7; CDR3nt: TGTGCCAGCAGCCAATCAGGGGACGAGCAGTACTTC; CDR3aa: CASSQSGDEQYF
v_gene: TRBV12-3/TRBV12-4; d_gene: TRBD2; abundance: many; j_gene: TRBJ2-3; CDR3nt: TGTGCCAGCAGCCCACGCGGAGCGGGAGGGGGCGATACGCAGTATTTT; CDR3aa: CASSPRGAGGGDTQYF